This TCR beta chain stems from a study of T cell changes during pregnancy in multiple sclerosis. In germline, CDR1 is SGHDN, CDR2 FVKESK. CDR3 length: 14 amino acids. V shed 1 base and J shed 3 bases, with 7 bases lying between them. Produced via immunoSEQ multiplex PCR; TCRdb's table is partial and in-frame only. The sample contains around 35,000 clones, just over 90% of which appear only once. This sequence was found in a female donor with multiple sclerosis, enrolled in a pregnancy study. Source: CD8+ T cells from peripheral blood mononuclear cells, taken in the first trimester of pregnancy. The chain uses TRBV14 and TRBJ2-1, with D unclear. The CDR3 loop is CASSQGVLYNEQFF. The CDR3 DNA reads TGTGCCAGCAGCCAAGGAGTCCTCTACAATGAGCAGTTCTTC.